This T cell receptor beta chain was retrieved from a study of blood T cell repertoires in COVID-19. Study at large: Samples of COVID-19 (acute and convalescent) were obtained from the United States, Italy and Spain. T cells, B-cell-depleted T cells, or PBMCs supplied cDNA or gDNA.

Per the original data handling: For nucleated cells, counts were estimated from reference gene primer amplification. Profiling relied on immunoSEQ multiplex PCR, and the TCRdb table lists in-frame clones only, not all of them. V, J and clone size are those of that table, while D and trimming were read from the DNA. The sample gives tens of thousands of clones, approximately 87% of which show up once; 15% to 20% is in the top ten. There are 15 residues in the CDR3. Germline V gene lookup returns CDR1 MNHEY and CDR2 SVGAGI. V lost 4 bases and J 6 bases, leaving 16 bases between the germline ends. This rearrangement joins TRBV6-5 to TRBJ2-1; a weak D match, TRBD2 (6 bases). This receptor was identified in a woman older than 75 with acute or convalescent COVID-19. Material for sequencing was peripheral blood. The CDR3 coding sequence is TGTGCCAGCAGTTCAAGACTAGGAGCCCCCAATGAGCAGTTCTTC. Its translation is CASSSRLGAPNEQFF.